This TCR beta chain was captured in a study of CD8 T cells in Susac syndrome. Study details: When blood was drawn, the patients with Susac syndrome were therapy-naive, on corticosteroids, or on intravenous immunoglobulin alone.

The authors reverse transcribed roughly 0.5 to 1 ug RNA with random hexamers. Amplification of the TCR beta CDR3 was carried out by immunoSEQ multiplex PCR, which spanned a total of 54 Vbeta and 13 Jbeta segments. One entry per CDR3 protein results from TCRdb running MiXCR on the immunoSEQ multiplex PCR reads. The sample contains around 200,000 distinct CDR3 sequences, about 95% of which appear only once. V lost 4 bases and J lost 10, with 16 bases in between. CDR1 and CDR2 (germline): DFQATT, SNEGSKA (reference sequence). The CDR3 runs 12 residues. The rearrangement uses TRBV20-1 and TRBJ2-5; tentatively, D is TRBD2 (6 bases). The specimen was CD4+ T cells from PBMCs. This sequence originates from a human donor with Susac syndrome. The CDR3 DNA is TGCAGTGCTATTGGAGGGCCGGTAGACCAGTACTTC. Protein: CSAIGGPVDQYF.